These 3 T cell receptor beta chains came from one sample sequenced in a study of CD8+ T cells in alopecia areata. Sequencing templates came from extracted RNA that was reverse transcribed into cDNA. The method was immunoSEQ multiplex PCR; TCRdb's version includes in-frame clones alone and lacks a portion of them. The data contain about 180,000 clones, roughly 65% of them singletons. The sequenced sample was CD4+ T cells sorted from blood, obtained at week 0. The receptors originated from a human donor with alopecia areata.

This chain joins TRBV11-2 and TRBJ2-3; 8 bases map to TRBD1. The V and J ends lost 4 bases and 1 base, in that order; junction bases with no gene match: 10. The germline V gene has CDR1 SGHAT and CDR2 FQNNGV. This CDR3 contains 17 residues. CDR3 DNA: TGTGCCAGCAGCTCGCAGGGGGCGCTAGGAGGCACAGATACGCAGTATTTT. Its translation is CASSSQGALGGTDTQYF.

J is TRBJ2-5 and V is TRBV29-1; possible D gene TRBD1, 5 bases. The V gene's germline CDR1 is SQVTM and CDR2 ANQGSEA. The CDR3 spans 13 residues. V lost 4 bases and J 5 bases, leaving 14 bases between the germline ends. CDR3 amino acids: CSVGGRAQETQYF. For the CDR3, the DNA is TGCAGCGTTGGTGGCAGGGCACAGGAGACCCAGTACTTC.

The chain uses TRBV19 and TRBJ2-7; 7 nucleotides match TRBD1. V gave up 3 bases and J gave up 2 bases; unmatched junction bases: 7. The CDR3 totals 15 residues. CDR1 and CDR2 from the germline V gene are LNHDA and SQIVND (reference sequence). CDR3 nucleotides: TGTGCCAGTAGTATCGGGACAGTGAGAGCCTACGAGCAGTACTTC. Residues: CASSIGTVRAYEQYF.